A selection of T cell receptor beta chains follows, all from one sample in a study of control samples from healthy donors and cancer patients. Some clones are missing from TCRdb's copy, which holds only in-frame ones; the method was immunoSEQ multiplex PCR. The sample has 90,000 to 120,000 clones; 82% are singletons. The specimen sequenced was blood. All receptors come from a man aged 18 to 35 in good health. Both conserved end residues are part of each CDR3. The order of the fields is V gene, J gene, D gene, clone size, CDR3 DNA, CDR3 protein. The D gene is left open where the match is weak. Size tells how often a clone was seen (once, few, many) or the class of an expanded clone, and some rows leave it out.

V: TRBV9
J: TRBJ1-2
D: -
size: few
DNA: TGTGCCAGCAGCGTTCCAGGGAGGGACTATGGCTACACCTTC
CDR3: CASSVPGRDYGYTF

V: TRBV24-1
J: TRBJ2-1
D: -
size: once
DNA: TGTGCCACCAGTGATTGGGAAAATGGGCAGTTCTTC
CDR3: CATSDWENGQFF

V: TRBV6-1
J: TRBJ2-4
D: -
size: -
DNA: TGTGCCAGCAGTGAAGCGGCGTTAGCCAAAAACATTCAGTACTTC
CDR3: CASSEAALAKNIQYF

V: TRBV30
J: TRBJ2-7
D: TRBD1
size: -
DNA: TGTGCCTGGACGGGACCCTGGACAGGTAGCTCCTACGAGCAGTACTTC
CDR3: CAWTGPWTGSSYEQYF

V: TRBV2
J: TRBJ2-3
D: -
size: -
DNA: TGTGCCAGCAGTGAAGGTACAGGACCCACAGATACGCAGTATTTT
CDR3: CASSEGTGPTDTQYF

V: TRBV2
J: TRBJ2-1
D: -
size: -
DNA: TGTGCCAGCAGCTTAGTGGATGAGCAGTTCTTC
CDR3: CASSLVDEQFF

V: TRBV6-5
J: TRBJ1-2
D: TRBD1
size: -
DNA: TGTGCCAGCAACGACAACAGGGGGACTCGGTATGGCTACACCTTC
CDR3: CASNDNRGTRYGYTF

V: TRBV5-6
J: TRBJ1-5
D: -
size: -
DNA: TGTGCCAGCAGCTTGGCCGGATTCAATCAGCCCCAGCATTTT
CDR3: CASSLAGFNQPQHF

V: TRBV11-2
J: TRBJ2-3
D: TRBD2
size: once
DNA: TGTGCCAGCAGCTTAGCGGGGGGTGACAGCACAGATACGCAGTATTTT
CDR3: CASSLAGGDSTDTQYF

V: TRBV6-5
J: TRBJ2-2
D: -
size: -
DNA: TGTGCCAGCAGTTACTCGGCGTTCAATAAGGCCGGGGAGCTGTTTTTT
CDR3: CASSYSAFNKAGELFF

V: TRBV5-1
J: TRBJ1-1
D: -
size: once
DNA: TGCGCCAGCAGGCCGCATCAGGAGTACACTGAAGCTTTCTTT
CDR3: CASRPHQEYTEAFF

V: TRBV29-1
J: TRBJ2-7
D: TRBD2
size: -
DNA: TGCAGCGTCCTGACTAGCGGGAACGAGCAGTACTTC
CDR3: CSVLTSGNEQYF

V: TRBV15
J: TRBJ2-3
D: -
size: -
DNA: TGTGCCACCAGCAGGTCAGGGGCTAGCACAGATACGCAGTATTTT
CDR3: CATSRSGASTDTQYF

V: TRBV19
J: TRBJ1-5
D: -
size: -
DNA: TGTGCCAGTACCGGACTTTTTAGCAATCAGCCCCAGCATTTT
CDR3: CASTGLFSNQPQHF

V: TRBV6-5
J: TRBJ2-7
D: -
size: -
DNA: TGTGCCAGCAGTTACAAAGCTTTAACCTTTTCCTACGAGCAGTACTTC
CDR3: CASSYKALTFSYEQYF

V: TRBV18
J: TRBJ1-6
D: -
size: -
DNA: TGTGCCAGCTCACAACAGGGTTCCTATAATTCACCCCTCCACTTT
CDR3: CASSQQGSYNSPLHF

V: TRBV19
J: TRBJ1-3
D: TRBD1
size: -
DNA: TGTGCCAGTAGTTCCTGGGACAGAAGGGTCTCTGGAAACACCATATATTTT
CDR3: CASSSWDRRVSGNTIYF

V: TRBV6-5
J: TRBJ2-1
D: -
size: -
DNA: TGTGCCAGCAGTACCCTTGGGGGCAATGAGCAGTTCTTC
CDR3: CASSTLGGNEQFF

V: TRBV5-1
J: TRBJ2-5
D: -
size: -
DNA: TGCGCCAGCAGCTTGGCCGGGGTTGAGACCCAGTACTTC
CDR3: CASSLAGVETQYF

V: TRBV7-6
J: TRBJ1-6
D: TRBD1
size: -
DNA: TGTGCCAGCAGCCGCTTGGGACAGGGGGATTCACCCCTCCACTTT
CDR3: CASSRLGQGDSPLHF

V: TRBV27
J: TRBJ2-6
D: TRBD2
size: -
DNA: TGTGCCAGCAGTTTGCTGACTAGCGGGGAGTCGGGGGCCAACGTCCTGACTTTC
CDR3: CASSLLTSGESGANVLTF

V: TRBV9
J: TRBJ2-3
D: -
size: -
DNA: TGTGCCAGCACGACGAGCTTTGAAGATACGCAGTATTTT
CDR3: CASTTSFEDTQYF

V: TRBV9
J: TRBJ2-1
D: -
size: -
DNA: TGTGCCAGCAGCGTAGGGGCAGGGCAAAATGAGCAGTTCTTC
CDR3: CASSVGAGQNEQFF

V: TRBV7-2
J: TRBJ2-2
D: TRBD2
size: -
DNA: TGTGCCAGCAGCCTAGTCGGGGGGGCGAACACCGGGGAGCTGTTTTTT
CDR3: CASSLVGGANTGELFF

V: TRBV2
J: TRBJ2-7
D: TRBD1
size: -
DNA: TGTGCCAGCGGACAGGGAACCTACGAGCAGTACTTC
CDR3: CASGQGTYEQYF

V: TRBV7-9
J: TRBJ2-7
D: -
size: -
DNA: TGTGCCAGCAGACACTCCGGGGACCTGTACGAGCAGTACTTC
CDR3: CASRHSGDLYEQYF

V: TRBV7-2
J: TRBJ1-1
D: TRBD1
size: -
DNA: TGTGCCAGCAGCTTAGCCCTGCAGGGGGGATCGGGGACTGAAGCTTTCTTT
CDR3: CASSLALQGGSGTEAFF

V: TRBV11-2
J: TRBJ2-3
D: -
size: once
DNA: TGTGCCAGCAGGTTGGATACGCAGTATTTT
CDR3: CASRLDTQYF

V: TRBV5-6
J: TRBJ1-5
D: TRBD1
size: -
DNA: TGTGCCAGCAGCTCTGGACAGGGAGGGTTTCAGCCCCAGCATTTT
CDR3: CASSSGQGGFQPQHF

V: TRBV28
J: TRBJ1-3
D: -
size: -
DNA: TGTGCCAGCAGTCCAAACTCTGGAAACACCATATATTTT
CDR3: CASSPNSGNTIYF

V: TRBV5-8
J: TRBJ1-5
D: TRBD1
size: -
DNA: TGTGCCAGCAGCCTGACAGGGAGCAATCAGCCCCAGCATTTT
CDR3: CASSLTGSNQPQHF

V: TRBV3-1/TRBV3-2
J: TRBJ2-3
D: -
size: -
DNA: TGTGCCAGCAGCCAAGACCCACAAGATACGCAGTATTTT
CDR3: CASSQDPQDTQYF

V: TRBV6-5
J: TRBJ2-1
D: TRBD2
size: -
DNA: TGTGCCAGCGGCGGCGGGGGGGTTGGGCTTGAGCAGTTCTTC
CDR3: CASGGGGVGLEQFF

V: TRBV11-2
J: TRBJ2-7
D: -
size: -
DNA: TGTGCCAGCAGCCCATTAATCACCCGGGGGCGCGGATCCTACGAGCAGTACTTC
CDR3: CASSPLITRGRGSYEQYF

V: TRBV28
J: TRBJ2-5
D: -
size: few
DNA: TGTGCCACCAGAATAGTGACTTCAAAGACCCAGTACTTC
CDR3: CATRIVTSKTQYF

V: TRBV5-5
J: TRBJ1-6
D: TRBD1
size: -
DNA: TGTGCCAGCAGCCTGGGACAGACAAGCTCCTATAATTCACCCCTCCACTTT
CDR3: CASSLGQTSSYNSPLHF

V: TRBV24-1
J: TRBJ1-1
D: TRBD1
size: -
DNA: TGTGCCACCGGACGATCGACAGGGGGCAGAATTGACACTGAAGCTTTCTTT
CDR3: CATGRSTGGRIDTEAFF

V: TRBV5-1
J: TRBJ2-5
D: -
size: once
DNA: TGCGCCAGCAGCTTGGACATCTCCACCCGGACTTTAATGGAGACCCAGTACTTC
CDR3: CASSLDISTRTLMETQYF

V: TRBV9
J: TRBJ2-1
D: TRBD2
size: -
DNA: TGTGCCAGCAGCGTAGTGTTGGGAGCGGGGGGGCTTCATAGCTCCTACAATGAGCAGTTCTTC
CDR3: CASSVVLGAGGLHSSYNEQFF

V: TRBV2
J: TRBJ2-3
D: -
size: -
DNA: TGTGCCAGCAGTGAACCCCTAGGACAGAGCACAGATACGCAGTATTTT
CDR3: CASSEPLGQSTDTQYF

V: TRBV19
J: TRBJ2-5
D: -
size: -
DNA: TGTGCCAGTAGTAGGCTCGGACGGTCGGAGACCCAGTACTTC
CDR3: CASSRLGRSETQYF

V: TRBV18
J: TRBJ1-4
D: -
size: -
DNA: TGTGCCAGCTCTCCCGGGCGGCAGGAACAGAGGGAAAAACTGTTTTTT
CDR3: CASSPGRQEQREKLFF

V: TRBV6-4
J: TRBJ1-2
D: -
size: -
DNA: TGTGCCAGCAGTGACGGCCTCTTGGGGGGCTACACCTTC
CDR3: CASSDGLLGGYTF

V: TRBV14
J: TRBJ2-5
D: -
size: -
DNA: TGTGCCAGCAGCCTCCGATTCGGATCGGCATCTAGGAAACAAGAGACCCAGTACTTC
CDR3: CASSLRFGSASRKQETQYF

V: TRBV5-5
J: TRBJ1-2
D: TRBD1
size: -
DNA: TGTGCCAGCAGAAAACAAGGACAGGCTGGCTACACCTTC
CDR3: CASRKQGQAGYTF